The 22 T cell receptor beta chains below come from one sample, sequenced in a study of technical replicates of blood from a few donors. Sequenced by immunoSEQ multiplex PCR; TCRdb stores in-frame clones only, minus some. The profile shows 100,000 or so clones, around 95% of them singletons. The sample was T cells isolated from PBMCs. Receptor source: a human donor in good health.

CDR3 loop: CASSRGFGANVLTF. The DNA for the CDR3 is TGCGCCAGCAGCAGGGGATTCGGGGCCAACGTCCTGACTTTC. This chain uses TRBV10-1 with TRBJ2-6, with D possibly matching TRBD1 (6 bases). The V gene lost 6 bases and the J gene lost 4 bases, with 10 bases spanning the gap. The CDR3 sequence is 14 residues long. CDR1 is WNHNN and CDR2 is SYGVQD in the germline V gene (reference sequence).

The V gene is TRBV27, the J gene TRBJ2-1; possibly TRBD1 for D (6 bases). V gave up 0 bases and J gave up 4 bases, with 13 bases separating them. The CDR3 covers 16 residues. The germline V gene has CDR1 MNHEY and CDR2 SMNVEV (reference sequence). CDR3 nucleotides: TGTGCCAGCAGTTTATCGAACAGGGACCCTTACAATGAGCAGTTCTTC. Residues: CASSLSNRDPYNEQFF.

The chain has TRBV6-5 and TRBJ1-5, with D uncertain. CDR1 is MNHEY, CDR2 SVGAGI, per germline. There are 13 residues in the CDR3. The V end was cut by 5 bases, the J end by 5 bases, with 10 bases between. CDR3 protein: CASSAAGYQPQHF. For the CDR3, the DNA is TGTGCCAGCAGTGCGGCGGGGTATCAGCCCCAGCATTTT.

The gene calls are TRBV6-5 and TRBJ1-4, with 9 bases identical to TRBD1. Germline CDR1 and CDR2: MNHEY and SVGAGI. The V and J ends lost 0 bases and 8 bases, in that order; junction bases with no gene match: 4. This CDR3 spans 15 amino acids. The CDR3 spells CASSYSGTGREKLFF. CDR3 DNA sequence: TGTGCCAGCAGTTACTCCGGGACAGGGAGGGAAAAACTGTTTTTT.

V is TRBV4-1 and J is TRBJ2-7; tentative D call: TRBD1 (7 bases). CDR1 and CDR2 from the germline V gene are MGHRA and YSYEKL. V lost 2 bases, J lost 2 bases, and 13 bases lay in between. This CDR3 has 15 residues. CDR3 sequence: CASSQPSRGAYEQYF. The CDR3 DNA is TGCGCCAGCAGCCAACCGTCCAGGGGGGCCTACGAGCAGTACTTC.

This chain uses TRBV7-9 with TRBJ1-1; TRBD1 agrees at 7 bases. Germline loops: CDR1 SEHNR, CDR2 FQNEAQ (reference sequence). The CDR3 has 14 residues. V dropped 5 bases and J dropped 2; count of bases not matched to a gene: 5. The CDR3 coding sequence is TGTGCCAGCAGCCCCGACAGGGCAAACACTGAAGCTTTCTTT. As protein: CASSPDRANTEAFF.

This chain joins TRBV4-2 and TRBJ1-2, with TRBD1 matching over 7 bases. The CDR3 sequence is 15 residues long. From germline, CDR1 is LGHNA and CDR2 YNFKEQ. V lost 1 base to trimming and J lost 2 bases; unmatched junction nucleotides: 4. The CDR3 is CASSQAGGQNYGYTF. In DNA form, the CDR3 reads TGTGCCAGCAGCCAAGCAGGGGGACAGAACTATGGCTACACCTTC.

The chain employs TRBV10-1 and TRBJ2-3; 8 bases map to TRBD2. Germline-derived CDR1 and CDR2 are WNHNN and SYGVQD (reference sequence). This CDR3 region has 15 residues. The V gene end was trimmed by 4 bases and the J gene end by 1 base; junction bases not matched to a gene: 4. The DNA of the CDR3 is TGCGCCAGCAGTGGGACTAGCCTGCGCACAGATACGCAGTATTTT. Translating gives CASSGTSLRTDTQYF.

The chain joins TRBV5-6 to TRBJ1-1; D is possibly TRBD1 (6 bases). With 4 bases removed from V and 8 bases from J, the gap between germline ends came to 15 bases. This CDR3 is 13 amino acids long. Germline V gene lookup returns CDR1 SGHDT and CDR2 YYEEEE. The CDR3 protein is CASSQSNRDEAFF. CDR3 bases: TGTGCCAGCAGCCAATCCAACAGGGACGAAGCTTTCTTT.

This clone was counted between two and nine times. The gene calls are TRBV29-1 and TRBJ1-1, with TRBD1 matching over 10 bases. Trimming at V came to 6 bases and at J to 11 bases, leaving 9 bases not matched to a gene. The CDR3 runs 12 residues. Germline assignment: CDR1 SQVTM and CDR2 ANQGSEA. The CDR3 DNA follows: TGCAGCGTAGGACAGGGGGACGGTCGGGCTTTCTTT. This encodes CSVGQGDGRAFF.

This rearrangement joins TRBV10-2 to TRBJ2-5; a weak D match, TRBD2 (7 bases). The germline V gene has CDR1 WSHSY and CDR2 SAAADI. Trimming took 4 bases from V and 5 from J, leaving 20 bases between them. This CDR3 is 16 amino acids long. This chain's CDR3 is CASSGGGGRFRETQYF. The CDR3 DNA is TGCGCCAGCAGTGGGGGCGGGGGCCGCTTTAGGGAGACCCAGTACTTC.

J is TRBJ2-3 and V is TRBV9; TRBD1 matches at 8 bases. Germline-derived CDR1 and CDR2 are SGDLS and YYNGEE. The junction had 4 bases not matched to a gene; V was cut back by 3 bases and J by 4 bases. The CDR3 spans 14 residues. CDR3 residues: CASSARTGSDTQYF. DNA for the CDR3: TGTGCCAGCAGCGCCCGGACAGGGTCAGATACGCAGTATTTT.

The V gene is TRBV27, the J gene TRBJ2-2, with TRBD1 identical over 12 bases. Unmatched junction bases numbered 7, after V lost 11 bases and J lost 3 bases. Germline V gene lookup returns CDR1 MNHEY and CDR2 SMNVEV (reference sequence). The CDR3 extends over 15 amino acids. CDR3 DNA: TGTGCCTCCCGGGACAGGGGGCCGGACACCGGGGAGCTGTTTTTT. Translation: CASRDRGPDTGELFF.

This clone has only one observation. The V and J genes are TRBV4-1 and TRBJ2-3; no firm D call. Germline loops: CDR1 MGHRA, CDR2 YSYEKL. The CDR3 has 18 residues. V dropped 4 bases and J dropped 1 base, with 21 bases sitting between them. The CDR3 is CASSPLNLIPSGTDTQYF. CDR3 DNA sequence: TGCGCCAGCAGCCCCCTAAACCTAATACCATCGGGCACAGATACGCAGTATTTT.

V is TRBV7-9 and J is TRBJ2-7, with 7 bases identical to TRBD1. CDR1 and CDR2 from the germline V gene are SEHNR and FQNEAQ (reference sequence). This CDR3 has 14 residues. Trimming took 5 bases from V and 5 from J; bases not matched to a gene: 9. The CDR3 bases are TGTGCCAGCAGCCAAAGACAGGGTGCGGACGAGCAGTACTTC. Its protein product is CASSQRQGADEQYF.

The CDR3 nucleotides are TGTGCCAGCAGGCAGGGGGCCCAAGAGACCCAGTACTTC. It encodes CASRQGAQETQYF. This chain connects TRBV2 to TRBJ2-5; the match to TRBD1 covers 8 bases. Trimming cost V 6 bases and J 1 base; bases outside gene matches: 1. This CDR3 spans 13 amino acids. Germline V gene sequence: CDR1 SNHLY, CDR2 FYNNEI. The full variable domain, its missing parts supplied by reference TRBV2 and TRBJ2-5, is EPEVTQTPSHQVTQMGQEVILRCVPISNHLYFYWYRQILGQKVEFLVSFYNNEISEKSEIFDDQFSVERPDGSNFTLKIRSTKLEDSAMYFCASRQGAQETQYFGPGTRLLVL.

The chain employs TRBV6-5 and TRBJ1-1; no reliable D call. The CDR3 covers 12 residues. Germline V gives CDR1 MNHEY, CDR2 SVGAGI. The V gene lost 2 bases and the J gene lost 11 bases, with 12 bases spanning the gap. The CDR3 nucleotides are TGTGCCAGCAGTTACACCAACAGTGGGGCTTTCTTT. Amino acid sequence: CASSYTNSGAFF.

V and J are TRBV7-6 and TRBJ2-2; possibly TRBD2 for D (5 bases). This CDR3 has 12 amino acids. CDR1 SGHVS and CDR2 FNYEAQ come from the germline V gene. V was shortened by 8 bases and J by 8 bases, with 12 bases between the two germline ends. The CDR3 DNA follows: TGTGCCAGCTACGTGGAGGTTGGGGAGCTGTTTTTT. Residues: CASYVEVGELFF.

The gene calls are TRBV9 and TRBJ1-2; unclear D gene. Between the trimmed V and J ends, which lost 3 bases and 3 bases, there was a span of 12 bases. The CDR3 runs to 14 residues. Germline values: CDR1 SGDLS, CDR2 YYNGEE. The DNA for the CDR3 is TGTGCCAGCAGCGCGCACGGGATTTACTATGGCTACACCTTC. This encodes CASSAHGIYYGYTF.

The rearrangement links TRBV19 to TRBJ2-1; TRBD2 is a possible D gene (6 bases). The germline V gene has CDR1 LNHDA and CDR2 SQIVND (reference sequence). V was pared by 3 bases and J by 0 bases, with 15 bases between. The CDR3 runs to 17 residues. The CDR3, as DNA: TGTGCCAGTAGTATGGCGGGACTTTTGAGCTCCTACAATGAGCAGTTCTTC. Protein sequence: CASSMAGLLSSYNEQFF.

The chain recombines TRBV15 with TRBJ1-1; D is perhaps TRBD1 (5 bases). V was shortened by 0 bases and J by 4 bases, with 12 bases between the two germline ends. CDR3 size: 15 residues. Looked up from germline, CDR1 is LNHNV and CDR2 is YYDKDF (reference sequence). The CDR3 region is CATSRDAGDGTEAFF. Here the CDR3 DNA reads TGTGCCACCAGCAGAGATGCGGGGGACGGCACTGAAGCTTTCTTT.

The genes are TRBV5-1 and TRBJ1-5, with D uncertain. The CDR3 extends over 13 amino acids. V was cut by 0 bases and J by 5 bases, with 6 bases left in between. The germline V gene has CDR1 SGHRS and CDR2 YFSETQ. CDR3 residues: CASSLAPDQPQHF. The CDR3 bases are TGCGCCAGCAGCTTGGCCCCAGATCAGCCCCAGCATTTT.